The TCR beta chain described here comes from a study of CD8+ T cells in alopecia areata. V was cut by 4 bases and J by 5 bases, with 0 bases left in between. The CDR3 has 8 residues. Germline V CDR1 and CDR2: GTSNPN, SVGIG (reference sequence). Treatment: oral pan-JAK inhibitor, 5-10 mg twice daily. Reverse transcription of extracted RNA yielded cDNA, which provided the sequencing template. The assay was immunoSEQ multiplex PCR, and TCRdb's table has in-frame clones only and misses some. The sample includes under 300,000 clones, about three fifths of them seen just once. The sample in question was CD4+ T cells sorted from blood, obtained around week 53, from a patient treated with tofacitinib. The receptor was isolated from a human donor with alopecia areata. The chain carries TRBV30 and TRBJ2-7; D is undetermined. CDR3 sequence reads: CAWNEQYF. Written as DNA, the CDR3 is TGTGCCTGGAACGAGCAGTACTTC. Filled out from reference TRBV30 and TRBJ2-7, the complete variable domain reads SQTIHQWPATLVQPVGSPLSLECTVEGTSNPNLYWYRQAAGRGLQLLFYSVGIGQISSEVPQNLSASRPQDRQFILSSKKLLLSDSGFYLCAWNEQYFGPGTRLTVT.